This passage covers 6 T cell receptor beta chains from one sample sequenced in a study of PD-L1 blockade in urothelial cancer. TCRdb's table, derived via immunoSEQ multiplex PCR, lists solely in-frame clones and lacks some. The sample has roughly 52,000 clones, approximately 84% seen once. Sample time point: pretreatment peripheral blood. Here the sequenced sample was PBMCs, taken around atezolizumab (anti-PD-L1) treatment. These receptors were taken from a man between 45 and 60 years old with urothelial cancer.

The chain employs TRBV18 and TRBJ1-2; D possibly corresponds to TRBD1 (5 bases). The length of the CDR3 is 15 residues. Deletions cut 2 bases from V and 2 bases from J, with 12 bases between. Germline V gives CDR1 KGHSH, CDR2 LQKENI. The CDR3 region has the DNA TGTGCCAGCTCACCATACGCAGGGCAGAACTATGGCTACACCTTC. As protein: CASSPYAGQNYGYTF.

This rearrangement joins TRBV30 to TRBJ1-2; D perhaps matches TRBD1 (6 bases). Per germline, CDR1 GTSNPN and CDR2 SVGIG (reference sequence). The CDR3 totals 14 residues. V was trimmed by 3 bases and J by 3 bases, leaving 14 bases between them. CDR3 protein: CAWRGGGLDYGYTF. CDR3 DNA sequence: TGTGCCTGGAGGGGAGGGGGGTTAGACTATGGCTACACCTTC.

The chain couples TRBV7-9 to TRBJ1-4; possible D gene TRBD1, 5 bases. The germline V gene has CDR1 SEHNR and CDR2 FQNEAQ (reference sequence). This CDR3 has 16 residues. V dropped 1 base and J dropped 7 bases, with 16 bases sitting between them. The CDR3 loop is CASSLVPQGRVEKLFF. In DNA form, the CDR3 reads TGTGCCAGCAGCTTAGTCCCTCAAGGCAGGGTTGAAAAACTGTTTTTT.

The CDR3 loop reads CASSPGTRYISEQFF. CDR3 coding DNA: TGTGCCAGCAGCCCGGGCACTAGATACATTAGTGAGCAGTTCTTC. The chain employs TRBV11-2 and TRBJ2-1, with D possibly TRBD2 on 5 matching bases. The CDR3 contains 15 residues. Germline CDR1 is SGHAT and CDR2 is FQNNGV. Trimming pared 5 bases from V and 9 bases from J, leaving 20 bases between.

The genes are TRBV5-1 and TRBJ2-2; D is ambiguous. The CDR3 contains 13 residues. Germline-derived CDR1 and CDR2 are SGHRS and YFSETQ. V shed 4 bases and J shed 6 bases, with 10 bases lying between them. The CDR3 reads CASSPTISGELFF. As DNA, the CDR3 is TGCGCCAGCAGCCCTACTATTTCCGGGGAGCTGTTTTTT.

This sequence joins TRBV5-1 and TRBJ2-7; 11 nucleotides agree with TRBD1. The CDR3 is made up of 15 amino acids. J was trimmed by 0 bases and V by 4 bases; bases with no gene match: 3. Looked up from germline, CDR1 is SGHRS and CDR2 is YFSETQ. CDR3 residues: CASSHGTGGSYEQYF. CDR3 sequence (DNA): TGCGCCAGCAGCCATGGGACAGGGGGCTCCTACGAGCAGTACTTC.